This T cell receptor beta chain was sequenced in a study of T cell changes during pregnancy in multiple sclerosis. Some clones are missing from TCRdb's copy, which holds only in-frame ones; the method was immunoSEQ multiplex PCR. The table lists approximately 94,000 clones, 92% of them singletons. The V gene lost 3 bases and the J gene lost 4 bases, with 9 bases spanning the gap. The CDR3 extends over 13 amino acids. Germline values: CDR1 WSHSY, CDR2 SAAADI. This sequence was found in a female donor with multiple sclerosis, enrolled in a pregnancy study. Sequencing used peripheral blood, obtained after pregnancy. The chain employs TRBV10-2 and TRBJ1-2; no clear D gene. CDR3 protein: CASSESTAYGYTF. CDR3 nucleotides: TGCGCCAGCAGTGAAAGTACAGCCTATGGCTACACCTTC.